The clone carrying this T cell receptor beta chain has just a few counts. What it binds is unknown. These data are taken from a study of T cells in narcolepsy. At the level of the study: Donors had narcolepsy type 1 or type 2, or were healthy controls.

The protocol was immunoSEQ multiplex PCR, while the TCRdb copy is restricted to in-frame clones and leaves out a portion. The sample shows about 40,000 clones, approximately 90% of them seen only once. Study findings and constraints: Some memory CD4+ repertoires had no autoreactive clone sequences. Blood of same and different patients, but not healthy controls, reportedly held recurring autoreactive clonotypes.

Trimming left V 5 bases short and J 7 bases short, with 15 bases between. CDR1 and CDR2 from the germline V gene are SGHVS and FNYEAQ. CDR3 length equals 13 residues. The sequenced sample consisted of CD45RA- memory CD4+ T cells from PBMCs. This sequence originates from a human donor with narcolepsy. The chain recombines TRBV7-6 with TRBJ2-7; D remains unclear. CDR3 loop: CASSPDPSKEQYF. The DNA for the CDR3 is TGTGCCAGCAGCCCAGACCCGTCCAAAGAGCAGTACTTC.